The subject of this entry is one T cell receptor (beta chain). The data were taken from a study of response to subunit inactivated influenza vaccine. One entry per CDR3 protein, called by TCRdb with MiXCR from the RT-PCR reads. The sample lists roughly 460,000 distinct CDR3 sequences; approximately 11% were seen once. The V end lost 1 base, the J end lost 1 base, and 7 bases lay between the germline ends. This CDR3 spans 14 amino acids. CDR1 and CDR2 (germline): DFQATT, SNEGSKA (reference sequence). The chain recombines TRBV20-1 with TRBJ2-2, with D possibly matching TRBD2 (6 bases). The starting material was PBMCs from blood, obtained roughly 45 days after vaccination. The sequence derives from a man in his forties or fifties who received an inactivated influenza vaccine. Here the CDR3 reads CSARVGGNTGELFF. For the CDR3, the DNA is TGCAGTGCTAGAGTCGGGGGGAACACCGGGGAGCTGTTTTTT.